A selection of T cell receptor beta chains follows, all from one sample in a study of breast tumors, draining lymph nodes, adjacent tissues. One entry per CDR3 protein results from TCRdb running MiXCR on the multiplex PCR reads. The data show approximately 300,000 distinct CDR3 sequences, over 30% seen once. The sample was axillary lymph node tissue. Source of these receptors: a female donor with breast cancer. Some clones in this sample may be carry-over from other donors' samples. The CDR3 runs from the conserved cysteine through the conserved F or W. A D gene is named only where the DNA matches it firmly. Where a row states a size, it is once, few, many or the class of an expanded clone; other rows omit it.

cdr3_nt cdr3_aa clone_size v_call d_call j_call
TGCGCCAGCGGTCGACAGGGTGGTGAACAGCCCCAGCATTTT CASGRQGGEQPQHF - TRBV10-2 TRBD1 TRBJ1-5
TGCAGCGTTGAAGAACAGTCCTACGAGCAGTACTTC CSVEEQSYEQYF many TRBV29-1 - TRBJ2-7
TGTGCCAGCAGAGAAAATCGGGACAGGGGAAATGGCTACACCTTC CASRENRDRGNGYTF - TRBV12-3/TRBV12-4 TRBD1 TRBJ1-2
TGCAGTGCTAGCGGTATTTCCTCTAGCGGGAGAATCGACGAGCAGTACTTC CSASGISSSGRIDEQYF many TRBV20-1 TRBD2 TRBJ2-7
TGTGCCAGCAGCTTAGTTCCGGTCTCTGGGGCCAACGTCCTGACTTTC CASSLVPVSGANVLTF many TRBV7-2 - TRBJ2-6
TGCGCCAGCAGCCGGGACTCCAAGGAGCAGGACTTC CASSRDSKEQDF once TRBV4-1 - TRBJ2-7
TGCAGCGTTGCGGACTCCCGTTCCTACGAGCAGTACTTC CSVADSRSYEQYF many TRBV29-1 - TRBJ2-7
TGTGCCAGTAGTATAGGGGCGGAGAACAATTCACCCCTCCACTTT CASSIGAENNSPLHF - TRBV19 - TRBJ1-6
TGTGCCAGCAGTGCACAGGGGAACGGGAATGAGCAGTTCTTC CASSAQGNGNEQFF many TRBV2 TRBD1 TRBJ2-1
TGCAGTGCTAGAGAGGCAGCTAACTATGGCTACACCTTC CSAREAANYGYTF many TRBV20-1 - TRBJ1-2
TGTGCCTGGAGTGTGGACAGTTTCTCTGGAAACACCATATATTTT CAWSVDSFSGNTIYF - TRBV30 - TRBJ1-3
TGTGCCAGCAGCTTGCCCGCAACCAGGGCTAGCTATGGCTACACCTTC CASSLPATRASYGYTF many TRBV7-9 - TRBJ1-2
TGTGCCAGCAGCCAAGAACCCCTAGCGTTCTACGAGCAGTACTTC CASSQEPLAFYEQYF many TRBV4-2 - TRBJ2-7
TGTGCCAGCAAGAGACAGGACAAGAGCATTAACTATGGCTATACCTTC CASKRQDKSINYGYTF - TRBV2 - TRBJ1-2
TGTGCTAGCAGCATTGGACAGGGGGCGAACACCGGGGAGCTGTTTTTT CASSIGQGANTGELFF - TRBV7-7 TRBD1 TRBJ2-2
TGCGCCAGCAGCCAAGAAGGCGGAGCGGGTCGGGGAGATACGCAGTATTTT CASSQEGGAGRGDTQYF many TRBV4-3 - TRBJ2-3
TGCGCCAGCAGCTTGGCCGGTCAGGGGGCGGTAATTGGCAATGAGCAGTTCTTC CASSLAGQGAVIGNEQFF many TRBV5-1 TRBD1 TRBJ2-1
TGTGCCAGCAGCCAAGAGAGAGCGGGAGGCCAAAACATTCAGTACTTC CASSQERAGGQNIQYF few TRBV4-2 TRBD2 TRBJ2-4
TGCAGTGCTAGTGGGGTAGATACGCAGTATTTT CSASGVDTQYF many TRBV20-1 - TRBJ2-3
TGTGCCAGCAGTGGAGGACAGGGGGGCTACAATGAGCAGTTCTTC CASSGGQGGYNEQFF few TRBV28 TRBD1 TRBJ2-1
TGTGCCAGCAGCTTAGATTGGCAGGGCCTTACGTCTGATCCGCAGTATTTT CASSLDWQGLTSDPQYF - TRBV7-6 - TRBJ2-3
TGCGCCAGCAGCTTGCTGGGAACGGAGAAAGAGACCCAGTACTTC CASSLLGTEKETQYF many TRBV5-1 - TRBJ2-5
TGTGCCACCGGGGGGGCGGCGTACGAGCGGTACTTC CATGGAAYERYF once TRBV7-9 TRBD2 TRBJ2-7
TGTGCCAGCAGTGACTCGTCTTCGTTCGACGAGCAGTACTTC CASSDSSSFDEQYF many TRBV6-4 - TRBJ2-7
TGTGCCAGCAGCTCGGGACTAGCGGAGAACACAGATACGCAGTATTTT CASSSGLAENTDTQYF many TRBV6-6 TRBD2 TRBJ2-3
TGTGCCAGCAGCGTAGTGAGGCCGGACAGCTGGATTTCTGGGGCCAACGTCCTGACTTTC CASSVVRPDSWISGANVLTF many TRBV9 - TRBJ2-6
TGTGCCAGCAGTTTTAGACTAGCGGGAGACGGTACGCAGTATTTT CASSFRLAGDGTQYF few TRBV27 TRBD2 TRBJ2-3
TGCGCCAGCAGCCCGACAGGGGTGGACTACGAGCAGTACTTC CASSPTGVDYEQYF many TRBV5-1 TRBD1 TRBJ2-7
TGTGCCAGCTGTTATGCGGGAGGCCTTCCCTACGAGCAGTACTTC CASCYAGGLPYEQYF - TRBV27 TRBD2 TRBJ2-7
TGTGCCAGCTCACCACAGGACAACTATGGCTACACCTTC CASSPQDNYGYTF - TRBV18 - TRBJ1-2
TGCAGCGTTGACCGCCGGGGCCCAGATACGCAGTATTTT CSVDRRGPDTQYF many TRBV29-1 - TRBJ2-3
TGTGCCAGCAGCCTCCGACAGGGTCTGGGGCAAGAGACCCAGTACTTC CASSLRQGLGQETQYF many TRBV11-3 TRBD1 TRBJ2-5
TGTGCCAGCAGCTTAGAGGCTAGCGGGCTCTCCTACGAGCAGTACTTC CASSLEASGLSYEQYF many TRBV7-6 TRBD2 TRBJ2-7
TGTGCCACCAGCAGAGGGACAGGGGGCGAGGGGGCCAACGTCCTGACTTTC CATSRGTGGEGANVLTF once TRBV15 TRBD1 TRBJ2-6
TGCGCCAGCAGCACGACGACTAGCGGTCGTGAGCAGTTCTTC CASSTTTSGREQFF many TRBV5-1 TRBD2 TRBJ2-1
TGTGCCAGCAGCCTCCCCGCCGGGGCAAACAATCAGCCCCAGCATTTT CASSLPAGANNQPQHF - TRBV6-6 - TRBJ1-5
TGTGCCAGCAGCTTATCTAGCGGGAGGACAGATACGCAGTATTTT CASSLSSGRTDTQYF many TRBV5-8 TRBD2 TRBJ2-3
TGTGCCACCAGTGACTGGGACAGCTCAAATGAGCAGTTCTTC CATSDWDSSNEQFF many TRBV24-1 TRBD1 TRBJ2-1
TGCGCCAGCAGTGCTCTTGGCGTTGGGGGTTACGATGAGCAGTTCTTC CASSALGVGGYDEQFF - TRBV2 - TRBJ2-1
TGTGCCAGCAGCCAAGTCCTAGGCGAAAACAATGAGCAGTTCTTC CASSQVLGENNEQFF few TRBV3-1 - TRBJ2-1
TGTGCCAGCAGGATGGGGGGGGGATCACCCCTCCACTTT CASRMGGGSPLHF many TRBV27 - TRBJ1-6
TGTGCCAGCAGCCCAGCCTACGAGCAGTACTTC CASSPAYEQYF many TRBV7-2 - TRBJ2-7
TGTGCTAGTGGTTTGGGGACAGGGGACAATCAGCCCCAGCATTTT CASGLGTGDNQPQHF many TRBV12-5 TRBD1 TRBJ1-5
TGTGCCAGCAGTTACGGGTTAGGGGTACGGGAAGAGACCCAGTACTTC CASSYGLGVREETQYF many TRBV6-6 - TRBJ2-5